This section outlines one TCR beta chain sequence together with its context. Other DNA sequences in the same sample also yield this CDR3. The sample comes from a study of blood T cell repertoires in COVID-19. Study in general: Sites in the United States, Italy and Spain provided acute and convalescent COVID-19 samples.

Only in-frame clones appear in the TCRdb table, and some are missing; sequencing was by immunoSEQ multiplex PCR. This sample has over 250,000 clones; more than 75% occur once, and the top ten carry 2.6%. The germline CDR1 and CDR2 sequences are SGHNT and YENEEA. The CDR3 runs to 16 residues. V was clipped by 5 bases and J by 3 bases; unmatched bases: 5. Participant ages covered 18 to 89 years across approximately 25 US areas. Two consecutive negative NP/OP PCR tests, clearance, or resolved symptoms defined Cohort 3 recovery. The TCR was taken from a man in his 60s who had recovered from COVID-19. This sequence joins TRBV11-3 and TRBJ2-3; 13 bases map to TRBD2. Material for sequencing was PBMCs or T cells enriched from blood (not recorded which). The CDR3 region is CASSLGLAGATDTQYF. In nucleotides, the CDR3 is TGTGCCAGCAGCCTCGGACTAGCGGGAGCGACAGATACGCAGTATTTT.